This entry is about one TCR beta chain. The antigen remains unidentified. This entry belongs to a study of CD8+ T cells in alopecia areata. Extraction of RNA preceded its reverse transcription into cDNA, which served as the sequencing template. Libraries were prepared by immunoSEQ multiplex PCR; TCRdb keeps only in-frame clonotypes and omits some of them. The sample has 65,000 to 100,000 clones, about 53% seen once. General study results and limits: Clonality in lesional scalp, especially alopecia totalis/universalis, exceeded that of normal scalp. Scalp samples also yield sequences of resident alphabeta T cells from normal skin.

V was pared by 5 bases and J by 2 bases, with 10 bases between. CDR1 and CDR2 (germline): MNHEY, SMNVEV (reference sequence). The CDR3 is 14 residues long. The clonotype originates from a human donor with alopecia areata. V and J are TRBV27 and TRBJ1-5; D ambiguous. The sequenced sample consisted of NKG2D-high CD8+ T cells sorted from blood. In nucleotides, the CDR3 is TGTGCCAGCAGTCCGCGGGGAGGCAATCAGCCCCAGCATTTT. Protein: CASSPRGGNQPQHF.